Reported below is one T cell receptor beta chain. This sample is part of a study of T cell changes during pregnancy in multiple sclerosis. V gave up 1 base and J gave up 6 bases, with 18 bases separating them. The germline gives CDR1 MDHEN, CDR2 SYDVKM. The CDR3 is 17 residues long. The repertoire was sequenced with immunoSEQ multiplex PCR; TCRdb's copy has only in-frame clones and lacks some. The sample yields about 47,000 clones, 80% to 95% seen once. The chain carries TRBV28 and TRBJ2-2; no firm D call. This specimen consisted of peripheral blood, obtained in the third trimester of pregnancy. This receptor was obtained from a female donor with multiple sclerosis, enrolled in a pregnancy study. The CDR3 region has the DNA TGTGCCAGCAGTTTATTACGGGTTTCGGGTATACCCGGGGAGCTGTTTTTT. It yields the protein CASSLLRVSGIPGELFF.